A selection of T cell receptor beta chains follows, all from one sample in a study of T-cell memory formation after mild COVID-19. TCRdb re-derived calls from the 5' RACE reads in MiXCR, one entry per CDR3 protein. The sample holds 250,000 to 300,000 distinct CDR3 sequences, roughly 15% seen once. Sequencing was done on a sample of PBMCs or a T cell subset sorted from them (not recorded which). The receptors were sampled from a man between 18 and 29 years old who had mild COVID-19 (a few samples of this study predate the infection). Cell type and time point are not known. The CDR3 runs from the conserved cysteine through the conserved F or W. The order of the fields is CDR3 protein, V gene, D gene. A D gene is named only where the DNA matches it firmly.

CASSYANRRGSPLHF	TRBV6-5	NA
CASSPRTARGNEQFF	TRBV7-9	NA
CASSDSMGGERPGYTF	TRBV6-4	NA
CASSYSGHRNTEAFF	TRBV6-5	NA
CASSRVGGGYNEQFF	TRBV7-2	TRBD2
CASSFSGGAQNIQYF	TRBV7-2	TRBD2
CASSLSDGSSSYNEQFF	TRBV27	NA
CSARDLGVEQYF	TRBV20-1	NA
CASSPGLAGGPDTQYF	TRBV9	TRBD2
CASSRTSGGTSEQFF	TRBV7-3	TRBD2
CASSLQGDSYNEQFF	TRBV5-1	TRBD1
CASSQSRSDWDSQKKETQYF	TRBV23-1	TRBD1
CASSYFGAGSNYGYTF	TRBV6-6	NA
CASSRAGGLAGATDTQYF	TRBV3-1	TRBD2
CASSLMGSQDIQYF	TRBV7-3	NA
CASSQTLNYGYTF	TRBV12-3/TRBV12-4	NA
CATSGTGIVEKLFF	TRBV15	NA
CAISDDTANYGYTF	TRBV10-3	NA
CASSLSAGSNIQYF	TRBV5-1	NA
CATSGAGGLKDTQYF	TRBV10-3	TRBD2
CASSFGGKGYTF	TRBV28	NA
CASSLAGQGKKVVYTF	TRBV7-9	NA
CASSDQGPTNEKLFF	TRBV7-2	NA
CATALGYNTEAFF	TRBV10-3	NA
CASSLGYRDRTDTQYF	TRBV11-3	NA
CASSPGSRGNEQFF	TRBV6-2/TRBV6-3	NA
CAITRTDQSNYGYTF	TRBV10-3	NA
CASSELASGGATGTDTQYF	TRBV10-1	TRBD2
CASSQDGTIFDEQFF	TRBV4-3	NA
CASSLNLMSSLSTDTQYF	TRBV5-6	NA
CAISDPGQGGTGELFF	TRBV5-1	TRBD1
CASGGHTGELFF	TRBV7-9	NA
CASSTRRGGAGNTIYF	TRBV7-2	NA
CARLGTSYNEQFF	TRBV15	NA
CASGPLVLQETQYF	TRBV12-3/TRBV12-4	NA
CASSSADQETQYF	TRBV7-9	NA
CASSYRQGSAEAFF	TRBV6-5	TRBD1
CASSLSGVYGYTF	TRBV12-3/TRBV12-4	NA
CASSQGSSGANVLTF	TRBV11-3	NA
CAIRVTGGPNEQFF	TRBV10-3	TRBD1
CASSLEGTSGRNINTQYF	TRBV7-2	TRBD2
CASSLERGQGWADTQYF	TRBV5-1	TRBD1
CASSWRTERGGGRAKNIQYF	TRBV6-6	TRBD2
CAWRGSSYEQYF	TRBV30	NA
CASSQDWENTEAFF	TRBV4-3	NA
CASSSGRARGYTF	TRBV12-3/TRBV12-4	NA
CSARGSQGYTEAFF	TRBV20-1	NA
CASSAREATNEKLFF	TRBV4-2	NA
CASSLGRPNEQFF	TRBV7-2	NA
CASSIQGQSTDTQYF	TRBV6-5	TRBD1
CARGNQDRVNDQPQHF	TRBV19	TRBD1
CASGLIGETQYF	TRBV12-5	NA
CASSQANREQHYGYTF	TRBV4-1	NA
CASSQGTGYDYTF	TRBV4-1	TRBD1
CASRGGGGSNQPQHF	TRBV12-3/TRBV12-4	NA
CASSYPHNEQFF	TRBV6-2/TRBV6-3	NA
CASSLASGRAYEYGYTF	TRBV7-2	NA
CASSPLRQGSGNEQFF	TRBV27	TRBD1
CASSSDSDYGYTF	TRBV5-4	NA